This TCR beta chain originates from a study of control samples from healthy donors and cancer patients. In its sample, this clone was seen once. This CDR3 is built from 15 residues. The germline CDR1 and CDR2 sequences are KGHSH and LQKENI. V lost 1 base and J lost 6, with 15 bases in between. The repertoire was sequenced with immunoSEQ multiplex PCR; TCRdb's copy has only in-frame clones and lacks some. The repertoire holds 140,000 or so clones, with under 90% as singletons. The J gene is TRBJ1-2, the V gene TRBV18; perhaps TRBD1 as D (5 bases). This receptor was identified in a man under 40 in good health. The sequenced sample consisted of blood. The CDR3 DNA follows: TGTGCCAGCTCACCACGGCCGCCCCCACAGGATGGCTACACCTTC. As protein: CASSPRPPPQDGYTF.